A single sample is the source of the 29 T cell receptor beta chains below, sequenced in a study of blood T cell repertoires in COVID-19. Generated by immunoSEQ multiplex PCR, the TCRdb table keeps only in-frame clones and is missing some. The table lists approximately 250,000 clones, 80% to 85% of them singletons, with more than 1.5% in the top ten. Source material: peripheral blood. These receptors originate from a woman in her 40s who had recovered from COVID-19.

The chain has TRBV5-1 and TRBJ1-1; 9 bases match TRBD1. Trimming took 0 bases from V and 2 from J; bases not matched to a gene: 5. Germline V gene lookup returns CDR1 SGHRS and CDR2 YFSETQ. CDR3 length: 16 amino acids. The CDR3 here is CASSLEQGAANTEAFF. For the CDR3, the DNA is TGCGCCAGCAGCTTGGAACAGGGGGCGGCAAACACTGAAGCTTTCTTT.

The J gene is TRBJ1-3, the V gene TRBV5-1, with 7 positions matching TRBD1. The CDR3 runs to 16 residues. The V gene's germline CDR1 is SGHRS and CDR2 YFSETQ. After removal of 4 bases from V and 4 bases from J, the junction contained 11 bases not matched to a gene. This chain's CDR3 is CASSPRDSRGGNTIYF. The CDR3 bases are TGCGCCAGCAGCCCGAGGGACAGCCGAGGGGGAAACACCATATATTTT.

V is TRBV29-1 and J is TRBJ2-1, with 7 bases aligning to TRBD1. The CDR3 runs to 12 residues. From germline, CDR1 is SQVTM and CDR2 ANQGSEA. With V trimmed by 2 bases and J by 10 bases, 5 bases remained unmatched. The CDR3 loop is CSVERGRWEQFF. DNA for the CDR3: TGCAGCGTTGAAAGGGGGCGATGGGAGCAGTTCTTC.

The V gene is TRBV5-1, the J gene TRBJ1-3; 8 positions match TRBD1. Germline CDR1 and CDR2: SGHRS and YFSETQ. The CDR3 is made up of 15 amino acids. V was clipped by 5 bases and J by 0 bases; unmatched bases: 4. CDR3 nucleotides: TGCGCCAGCAGACCAGGGGGCCCCTCTGGAAACACCATATATTTT. Translating it yields CASRPGGPSGNTIYF. Based on the CDR3 plus reference TRBV5-1 and TRBJ1-3, the full variable domain is KAGVTQTPRYLIKTRGQQVTLSCSPISGHRSVSWYQQTPGQGLQFLFEYFSETQRNKGNFPGRFSGRQFSNSRSEMNVSTLELGDSALYLCASRPGGPSGNTIYFGEGSWLTVV.

This clone occurred a few times. The genes are TRBV28 and TRBJ1-6; 7 bases align to TRBD1. This CDR3 comprises 14 residues. CDR1 is MDHEN and CDR2 is SYDVKM in the germline V gene. Losses at the gene ends were 5 bases for V and 9 bases for J; bases not matched to a gene: 7. CDR3 sequence: CASSRGQKSSPLHF. For the CDR3, the DNA is TGTGCCAGCAGTAGGGGACAGAAGTCTTCACCCCTCCACTTT.

The chain combines TRBV15 with TRBJ2-1; 9 positions agree with TRBD1. V shed 4 bases and J 5 bases; nucleotides not matched to a gene: 6. Germline CDR1 reads LNHNV; CDR2 reads YYDKDF (reference sequence). CDR3 length equals 15 residues. CDR3 bases: TGTGCCACCAGCACCCAGACAGGGGGACACAATGAGCAGTTCTTC. Protein product: CATSTQTGGHNEQFF.

This clone was counted once. This chain joins TRBV27 and TRBJ2-1; D not certain. The V end lost 0 bases, the J end lost 0 bases, and 6 bases lay between the germline ends. The CDR3 runs to 15 residues. Germline V CDR1 and CDR2: MNHEY, SMNVEV (reference sequence). The CDR3 DNA reads TGTGCCAGCAGTTTATCTAGAAGCTCCTACAATGAGCAGTTCTTC. Amino acids: CASSLSRSSYNEQFF.

This rearrangement joins TRBV5-1 to TRBJ1-4, with a possible D match to TRBD1 (6 bases). CDR3 size: 15 residues. Trimming removed 2 bases from V and 3 bases from J, with 11 bases in between. Looked up from germline, CDR1 is SGHRS and CDR2 is YFSETQ. CDR3 protein: CASSLQGRANEKLFF. The CDR3 DNA reads as TGCGCCAGCAGCTTACAGGGAAGGGCTAATGAAAAACTGTTTTTT. Supplemented by reference TRBV5-1 and TRBJ1-4, the full variable domain reads KAGVTQTPRYLIKTRGQQVTLSCSPISGHRSVSWYQQTPGQGLQFLFEYFSETQRNKGNFPGRFSGRQFSNSRSEMNVSTLELGDSALYLCASSLQGRANEKLFFGSGTQLSVL.

The V and J genes are TRBV7-2 and TRBJ2-2, with 9 bases lining up with TRBD1. Germline trimming cut 4 bases from V and 6 bases from J; bases unmatched to any gene: 12. Germline CDR1 SGHTA, CDR2 FQGNSA. This CDR3 contains 17 residues. The CDR3 bases are TGTGCCAGCAGCTCGGGCATAGGACAGGGGTCGGCCGGGGAGCTGTTTTTT. Protein: CASSSGIGQGSAGELFF.

The rearrangement joins TRBV6-5 to TRBJ2-2; no reliable D call. V lost 7 bases and J lost 6, with 9 bases in between. Germline loops: CDR1 MNHEY, CDR2 SVGAGI. The CDR3 is 12 residues long. CDR3 sequence reads: CASIPFAGELFF. The CDR3 coding sequence is TGTGCCAGCATCCCCTTCGCCGGGGAGCTGTTTTTT.

This CDR3 is CSVAAGLSYNEQFF. Here the CDR3 DNA reads TGCAGCGTTGCAGCGGGCCTCTCCTACAATGAGCAGTTCTTC. The gene calls are TRBV29-1 and TRBJ2-1; D is possibly TRBD2 (6 bases). V gave up 4 bases and J gave up 0 bases, with 10 bases separating them. Germline assignment: CDR1 SQVTM and CDR2 ANQGSEA. The CDR3 totals 14 residues.

This chain links TRBV3-1 (or the pseudogene TRBV3-2) with TRBJ1-2; 11 nucleotides align to TRBD1. The V gene's germline CDR1 is LGHDT and CDR2 YNNKEL (reference sequence). The CDR3 is 16 amino acids. Trimming cost V 3 bases and J 2 bases; bases outside gene matches: 5. The CDR3 region has the DNA TGTGCCAGCAGCCAGGGCTGGGACAGGGGGAACTATGGCTACACCTTC. Its translation is CASSQGWDRGNYGYTF.

This chain links TRBV2 with TRBJ1-6; no definite D call. The germline CDR1 and CDR2 sequences are SNHLY and FYNNEI. Between the trimmed V and J ends, which lost 7 bases and 7 bases, there was a span of 14 bases. This CDR3 spans 14 amino acids. The DNA of the CDR3 is TGTGCCAGCATAATCTCGAGATCCAATTCACCCCTCCACTTT. It translates to CASIISRSNSPLHF. Complete variable domain (other parts from reference TRBV2 and TRBJ1-6): EPEVTQTPSHQVTQMGQEVILRCVPISNHLYFYWYRQILGQKVEFLVSFYNNEISEKSEIFDDQFSVERPDGSNFTLKIRSTKLEDSAMYFCASIISRSNSPLHFGNGTRLTVT.

This sequence joins TRBV7-9 and TRBJ1-3; a possible D gene is TRBD1 (5 bases). V lost 1 base to trimming and J lost 0 bases, with 7 bases between them. In germline, CDR1 is SEHNR, CDR2 FQNEAQ (reference sequence). This CDR3 region has 15 residues. Here the CDR3 reads CASSLDRNSGNTIYF. Written as DNA, the CDR3 is TGTGCCAGCAGCTTAGACAGGAACTCTGGAAACACCATATATTTT.

CDR3 region: CATDLAPSEQFF. CDR3 bases: TGTGCCACCGACCTAGCTCCGAGTGAGCAGTTCTTC. The chain links TRBV2 to TRBJ2-1; D may be TRBD2 (5 bases). Between the trimmed V and J ends, which lost 10 bases and 9 bases, there was a span of 16 bases. Germline loops: CDR1 SNHLY, CDR2 FYNNEI. The CDR3 is made up of 12 amino acids. Full variable domain (rest looked up from reference TRBV2 and TRBJ2-1): EPEVTQTPSHQVTQMGQEVILRCVPISNHLYFYWYRQILGQKVEFLVSFYNNEISEKSEIFDDQFSVERPDGSNFTLKIRSTKLEDSAMYFCATDLAPSEQFFGPGTRLTVL.

The chain is built from TRBV28 and TRBJ2-3; D is possibly TRBD1 (6 bases). V lost 5 bases, J lost 5 bases, and 14 bases lay in between. There are 14 residues in the CDR3. Looked up from germline, CDR1 is MDHEN and CDR2 is SYDVKM. The CDR3 DNA reads TGTGCCAGCAGTCCGACAACAGGGAAAGATACGCAGTATTTT. Translated: CASSPTTGKDTQYF.

V is TRBV15 and J is TRBJ2-3; D gene unclear. The germline gives CDR1 LNHNV, CDR2 YYDKDF (reference sequence). The V gene lost 0 bases and the J gene lost 4 bases, with 11 bases spanning the gap. CDR3 length equals 15 residues. The CDR3 is CATSRETSSPDTQYF. CDR3 in DNA: TGTGCCACCAGCAGAGAAACGTCGAGCCCAGATACGCAGTATTTT.

The chain recombines TRBV27 with TRBJ1-2; no clear D gene. This CDR3 region has 14 residues. Germline V gene sequence: CDR1 MNHEY, CDR2 SMNVEV (reference sequence). Trimming removed 5 bases from V and 0 bases from J, with 10 bases in between. The CDR3 DNA sequence: TGTGCCAGCAGTACAGCGGGATCTAACTATGGCTACACCTTC. Translation gives CASSTAGSNYGYTF.

The J gene is TRBJ2-3, the V gene TRBV6-6, with 8 bases identical to TRBD2. Germline assignment: CDR1 MNHNY and CDR2 SVGAGI (reference sequence). The CDR3 is 13 amino acids. With V trimmed by 11 bases and J by 5 bases, 9 bases remained unmatched. The CDR3 region has the DNA TGTGCCGCCAACAGCGGGGGAAGAGATACGCAGTATTTT. This translates into CAANSGGRDTQYF.

This clone was counted a few times. This chain joins TRBV5-1 and TRBJ2-5; 10 bases map to TRBD1. Per germline, CDR1 SGHRS and CDR2 YFSETQ. V lost 2 bases to trimming and J lost 3 bases; unmatched junction nucleotides: 4. The CDR3 extends over 15 amino acids. DNA of the CDR3: TGCGCCAGCAGCTTTGCCGGGACAGGGGAAGAGACCCAGTACTTC. Its protein product is CASSFAGTGEETQYF. The full variable domain, with the rest looked up from reference TRBV5-1 and TRBJ2-5, is KAGVTQTPRYLIKTRGQQVTLSCSPISGHRSVSWYQQTPGQGLQFLFEYFSETQRNKGNFPGRFSGRQFSNSRSEMNVSTLELGDSALYLCASSFAGTGEETQYFGPGTRLLVL.

This clone was counted a single time. The rearrangement joins TRBV6-5 to TRBJ1-6; possibly TRBD1 for D (5 bases). Germline V lookup: CDR1 MNHEY, CDR2 SVGAGI. The length of the CDR3 is 13 residues. The V gene lost 8 bases and the J gene lost 7 bases, with 12 bases spanning the gap. The CDR3: CASSAGLNSPLHF. In nucleotides, the CDR3 is TGTGCCAGCTCGGCAGGGCTGAATTCACCCCTCCACTTT.

The rearrangement joins TRBV5-1 to TRBJ2-1, with D perhaps TRBD1 (6 bases). Looked up from germline, CDR1 is SGHRS and CDR2 is YFSETQ. CDR3 length: 16 amino acids. The V end lost 2 bases, the J end lost 0 bases, and 12 bases lay between the germline ends. The chain's CDR3 is CASSFSGAGSYNEQFF. The CDR3 DNA follows: TGCGCCAGCAGCTTCTCAGGGGCCGGCTCCTACAATGAGCAGTTCTTC.

V is TRBV11-2 and J is TRBJ2-2, with a weak D call TRBD1 (6 bases). Germline-derived CDR1 and CDR2 are SGHAT and FQNNGV. V dropped 7 bases and J dropped 6 bases, with 15 bases sitting between them. The CDR3 runs 14 residues. The DNA of the CDR3 is TGTGCCAGCAACGGGGACATCCCGGCCGGGGAGCTGTTTTTT. Translating gives CASNGDIPAGELFF.

This clone was detected a few times. The gene calls are TRBV3-1 (or the pseudogene TRBV3-2) and TRBJ2-7; TRBD1 is a possible D gene (5 bases). The CDR3 contains 13 residues. Germline CDR1 reads LGHDT; CDR2 reads YNNKEL (reference sequence). V shed 4 bases and J shed 6 bases, with 13 bases lying between them. CDR3 nucleotide sequence: TGTGCCAGCAGCCTGACAGTATCCCTCGAGCAGTACTTC. The encoded protein is CASSLTVSLEQYF.

This chain joins TRBV3-1 (or the pseudogene TRBV3-2) and TRBJ2-6, with unresolved D. The CDR3 has 14 residues. V shed 7 bases and J shed 0 bases, with 7 bases lying between them. Germline assignment: CDR1 LGHDT and CDR2 YNNKEL (reference sequence). CDR3: CASTLDSGANVLTF. The CDR3 DNA sequence: TGTGCCAGCACCTTAGACTCTGGGGCCAACGTCCTGACTTTC.

The J gene is TRBJ2-7, the V gene TRBV5-4; 7 bases map to TRBD2. The CDR3 is made up of 16 amino acids. Germline V gives CDR1 SGHNT, CDR2 YYREEE (reference sequence). Trimming at V came to 3 bases and at J to 0 bases, leaving 9 bases not matched to a gene. As DNA, the CDR3 is TGTGCCAGCAGCTCCACTTGGGGGGGGAGCTCCTACGAGCAGTACTTC. Its translation is CASSSTWGGSSYEQYF.

This clone turned up a few times. J is TRBJ2-6 and V is TRBV18, with a possible D match to TRBD1 (7 bases). Germline CDR1 is KGHSH and CDR2 is LQKENI. V lost 1 base and J 3 bases, leaving 13 bases between the germline ends. This CDR3 has 17 residues. CDR3 DNA: TGTGCCAGCTCACCACTGTCAGGGGGGTTTGGGGCCAACGTCCTGACTTTC. Translation: CASSPLSGGFGANVLTF.

The J gene is TRBJ2-5, the V gene TRBV20-1; tentative D call: TRBD1 (5 bases). The CDR3 loop spans 11 amino acids. The V gene's germline CDR1 is DFQATT and CDR2 SNEGSKA (reference sequence). Trimming removed 5 bases from V and 4 bases from J, with 8 bases in between. CDR3 loop: CSAPRGETQYF. CDR3 sequence (DNA): TGCAGTGCTCCAAGGGGAGAGACCCAGTACTTC.

The chain carries TRBV3-1 (or the pseudogene TRBV3-2) and TRBJ2-5; 10 nucleotides align to TRBD2. The CDR3 covers 16 residues. Germline CDR1 is LGHDT and CDR2 is YNNKEL (reference sequence). With 1 base clipped from V and 3 bases from J, the junction kept 5 bases outside the gene matches. CDR3 loop: CASSQVSSGGKETQYF. For the CDR3, the DNA is TGTGCCAGCAGCCAAGTTTCTAGCGGGGGAAAAGAGACCCAGTACTTC.